One sample yielded the 7 T cell receptor beta chains listed below, sequenced in a study of cytomegalovirus exposure and HLA in healthy donors. It was with 60 Vbeta and 13 Jbeta primers that the PCR ran. Clones were read by immunoSEQ multiplex PCR, and TCRdb kept only the in-frame ones, dropping some. The sample yields 100,000 to 120,000 clones, about 13% seen once. The sequencing sample was made of PBMCs. Receptors originate from a man in his forties in good health and CMV-seropositive.

The rearrangement uses TRBV7-2 and TRBJ2-7; 11 positions match TRBD2. Looked up from germline, CDR1 is SGHTA and CDR2 is FQGNSA. The CDR3 length is 15 residues. The junction had 1 base not matched to a gene; V was cut back by 1 base and J by 2 bases. The CDR3 protein is CASSLGLAGTYEQYF. The CDR3 DNA is TGTGCCAGCAGCTTAGGACTAGCGGGGACCTACGAGCAGTACTTC.

This clone was seen only a few times. CDR3 in amino acids: CASASGMNTEAFF. In nucleotides, the CDR3 is TGTGCCAGCGCCTCAGGGATGAACACTGAAGCTTTCTTT. The chain recombines TRBV6-4 with TRBJ1-1; D possibly corresponds to TRBD1 (5 bases). This CDR3 has 13 amino acids. V dropped 8 bases and J dropped 0 bases, with 10 bases sitting between them. Germline lookup yields CDR1 MRHNA and CDR2 SNTAGT.

The V call is TRBV29-1, the J call TRBJ2-5; maybe TRBD2 (5 bases). The end of the DNA aligns better with TRBJ2-7, so the J call may be wrong. Germline values: CDR1 SQVTM, CDR2 ANQGSEA. The CDR3 consists of 13 residues. This chain's CDR3 is CSVITSLWHEQYF. For the CDR3, the DNA is TGCAGCGTGATAACTAGTCTCTGGCACGAGCAGTACTTC.

This clone occurred a few times. This chain joins TRBV9 and TRBJ2-1; a possible D gene is TRBD1 (5 bases). V was cut by 0 bases and J by 4 bases, with 17 bases left in between. Germline-derived CDR1 and CDR2 are SGDLS and YYNGEE. This CDR3 has 17 residues. Written as DNA, the CDR3 is TGTGCCAGCAGCGTAGCCCCGGTCACAGGTCCATACAATGAGCAGTTCTTC. Its protein product is CASSVAPVTGPYNEQFF.

The sample holds a few counts of this clone. The chain recombines TRBV28 with TRBJ1-5, with TRBD1 matching 9 bases. After removal of 3 bases from V and 4 bases from J, the junction contained 1 base not matched to a gene. The germline V gene encodes CDR1 MDHEN and CDR2 SYDVKM. The CDR3 runs 14 residues. CDR3 amino acids: CASSLTGGNQPQHF. The CDR3 nucleotides read TGTGCCAGCAGTTTGACAGGGGGGAATCAGCCCCAGCATTTT.

This clone came up a few times. The chain combines TRBV27 with TRBJ1-5, with D perhaps matching TRBD1 (6 bases). V was cut by 5 bases and J by 0 bases, with 11 bases left in between. The CDR3 has 15 amino acids. Germline V CDR1 and CDR2: MNHEY, SMNVEV (reference sequence). CDR3 loop: CASSVQGNSNQPQHF. The CDR3 coding sequence is TGTGCCAGCAGTGTACAGGGAAATAGCAATCAGCCCCAGCATTTT.

A note on this clone: No conserved phenylalanine or tryptophan ends this CDR3, so it is likely a read error. The V and J genes are TRBV11-2 and TRBJ1-2; D is perhaps TRBD1 (6 bases). This CDR3 has 15 amino acids. CDR1 is SGHAT, CDR2 FQNNGV, per germline. In nucleotides, the CDR3 is TGTGCCAGCAGCTTAGGGGGGACACCTAAATATGGCTACACCTTA. The encoded protein is CASSLGGTPKYGYTL.